This T cell receptor beta chain was retrieved from a study of PD-1 blockade in mismatch repair-deficient tumors. Whole-study context: Patients had over ten mismatch repair-deficient cancer types and were previously treated and progressing.

The method was immunoSEQ multiplex PCR; TCRdb's version includes in-frame clones alone and lacks a portion of them. This sample has 56,000 or so clones, with around 85% found just once. Germline loops: CDR1 SNHLY, CDR2 FYNNEI. The germline V and J ends were trimmed by 3 bases and 4 bases, with 10 bases remaining between them. The CDR3 is made up of 15 amino acids. Mismatch repair deficiency was confirmed in all patients, by PCR or immunohistochemistry. This clone came up once. J is TRBJ2-6 and V is TRBV2; D not resolved. Sample: peripheral blood, taken 20 weeks after starting pembrolizumab. This TCR came from an adult with mismatch repair-deficient cancer. The CDR3 DNA reads as TGTGCCAGCAGTGACAGGATTACGGGGGCCAACGTCCTGACTTTC. It specifies CASSDRITGANVLTF.